The T cell receptor (beta chain) under discussion was sequenced for a study of technical replicates of blood from a few donors. Assay used: immunoSEQ multiplex PCR; TCRdb lists only in-frame clones, some missing. The sample comprises roughly 60,000 clones, around 88% of which are singletons, and 5.1% rests with the top ten. The V and J ends lost 0 bases and 9 bases respectively, with 9 bases between them. The germline gives CDR1 SGHNT, CDR2 YYREEE (reference sequence). The CDR3 sequence is 12 residues long. The TCR was taken from a human donor in good health. Some clones in this sample may be carry-over from other donors' samples. This chain uses TRBV5-4 with TRBJ1-2; D is possibly TRBD1 (5 bases). Material for sequencing was PBMCs. This CDR3 is CASSLGGPSYTF. CDR3 in DNA: TGTGCCAGCAGCTTGGGGGGCCCCAGCTACACCTTC.